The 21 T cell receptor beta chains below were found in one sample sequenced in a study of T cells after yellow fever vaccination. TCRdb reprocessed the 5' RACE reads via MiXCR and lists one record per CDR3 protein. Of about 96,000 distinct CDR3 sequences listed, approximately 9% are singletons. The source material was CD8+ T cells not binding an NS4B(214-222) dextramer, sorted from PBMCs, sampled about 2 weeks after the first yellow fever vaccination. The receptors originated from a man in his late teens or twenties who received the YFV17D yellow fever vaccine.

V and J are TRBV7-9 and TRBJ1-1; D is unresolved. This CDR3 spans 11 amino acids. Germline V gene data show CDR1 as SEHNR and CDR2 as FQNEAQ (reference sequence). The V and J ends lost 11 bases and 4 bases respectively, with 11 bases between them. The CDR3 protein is CAHSRGTEAFF. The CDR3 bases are TGTGCCCACTCCCGGGGCACTGAAGCTTTCTTT.

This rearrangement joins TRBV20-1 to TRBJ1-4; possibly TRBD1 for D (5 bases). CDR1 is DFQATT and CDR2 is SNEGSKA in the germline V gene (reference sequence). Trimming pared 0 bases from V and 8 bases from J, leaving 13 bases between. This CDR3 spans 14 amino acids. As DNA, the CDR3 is TGCAGTGCTAGAGATCGTGGAGGGGAGGAAAAACTGTTTTTT. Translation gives CSARDRGGEEKLFF.

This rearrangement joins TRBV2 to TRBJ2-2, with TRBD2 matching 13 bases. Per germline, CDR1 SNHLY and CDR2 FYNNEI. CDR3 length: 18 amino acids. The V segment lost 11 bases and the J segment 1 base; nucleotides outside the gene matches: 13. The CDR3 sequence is CACCSTSGGAGNTGELFF. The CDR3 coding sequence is TGTGCCTGCTGCTCTACTAGCGGGGGGGCCGGGAACACCGGGGAGCTGTTTTTT.

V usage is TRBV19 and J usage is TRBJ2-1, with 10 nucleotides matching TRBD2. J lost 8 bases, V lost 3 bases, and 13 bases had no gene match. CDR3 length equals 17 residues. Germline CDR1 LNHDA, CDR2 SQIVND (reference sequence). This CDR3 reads CASSITSRTSGLYEQFF. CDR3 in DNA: TGTGCCAGTAGTATCACATCCCGGACTAGCGGTTTATATGAGCAGTTCTTC.

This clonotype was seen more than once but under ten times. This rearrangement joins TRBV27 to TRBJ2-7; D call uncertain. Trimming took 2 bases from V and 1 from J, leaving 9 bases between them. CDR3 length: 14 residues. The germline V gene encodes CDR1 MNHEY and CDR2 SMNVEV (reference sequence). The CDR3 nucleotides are TGTGCCAGCAGTTTAAGGACGGGTTCCTACGAGCAGTACTTC. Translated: CASSLRTGSYEQYF.

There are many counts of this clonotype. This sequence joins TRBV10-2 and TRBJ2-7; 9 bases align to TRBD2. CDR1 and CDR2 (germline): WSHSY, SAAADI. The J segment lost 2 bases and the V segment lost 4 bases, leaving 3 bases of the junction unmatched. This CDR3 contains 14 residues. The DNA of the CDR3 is TGCGCCAGCAGTGCCAGCGGGGGGACCTACGAGCAGTACTTC. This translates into CASSASGGTYEQYF.

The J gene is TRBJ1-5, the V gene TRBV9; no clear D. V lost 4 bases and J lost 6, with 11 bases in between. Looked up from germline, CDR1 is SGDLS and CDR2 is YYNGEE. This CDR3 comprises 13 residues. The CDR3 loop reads CASSPGGGQPQHF. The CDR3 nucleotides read TGTGCCAGCAGCCCCGGAGGAGGTCAGCCCCAGCATTTT. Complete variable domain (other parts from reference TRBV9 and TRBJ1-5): DSGVTQTPKHLITATGQRVTLRCSPRSGDLSVYWYQQSLDQGLQFLIQYYNGEERAKGNILERFSAQQFPDLHSELNLSSLELGDSALYFCASSPGGGQPQHFGDGTRLSIL.

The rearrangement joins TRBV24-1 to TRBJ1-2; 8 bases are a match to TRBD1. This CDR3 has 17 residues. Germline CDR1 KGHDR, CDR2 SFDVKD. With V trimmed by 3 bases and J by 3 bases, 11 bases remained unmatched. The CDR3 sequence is CATSDPRTGNRDYGYTF. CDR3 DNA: TGTGCCACCAGTGATCCCCGGACAGGGAACAGGGACTATGGCTACACCTTC.

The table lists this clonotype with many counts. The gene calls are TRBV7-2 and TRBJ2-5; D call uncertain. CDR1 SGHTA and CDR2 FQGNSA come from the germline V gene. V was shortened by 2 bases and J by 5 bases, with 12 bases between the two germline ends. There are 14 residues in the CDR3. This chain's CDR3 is CASSLRSVGETQYF. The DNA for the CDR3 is TGTGCCAGCAGCTTAAGGAGCGTCGGGGAGACCCAGTACTTC.

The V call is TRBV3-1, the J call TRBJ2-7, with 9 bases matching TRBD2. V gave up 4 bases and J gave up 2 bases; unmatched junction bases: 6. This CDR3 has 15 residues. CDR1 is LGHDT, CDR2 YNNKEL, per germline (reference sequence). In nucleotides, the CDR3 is TGTGCCAGCAGCCCCGGTGGCGGGGGGGCCTACGAGCAGTACGTC. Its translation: CASSPGGGGAYEQYV.

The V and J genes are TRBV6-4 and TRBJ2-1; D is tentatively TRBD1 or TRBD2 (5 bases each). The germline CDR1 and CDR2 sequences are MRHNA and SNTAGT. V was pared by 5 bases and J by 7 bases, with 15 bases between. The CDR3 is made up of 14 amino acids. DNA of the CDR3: TGTGCCAGCAGTCATGGGGGTATCGGGAATGAGCAGTTCTTC. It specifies CASSHGGIGNEQFF.

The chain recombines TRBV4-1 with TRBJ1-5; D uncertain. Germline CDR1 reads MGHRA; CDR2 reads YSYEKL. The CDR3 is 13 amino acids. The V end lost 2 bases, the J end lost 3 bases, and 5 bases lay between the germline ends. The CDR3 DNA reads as TGCGCCAGCAGCCAACAGTACAATCAGCCCCAGCATTTT. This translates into CASSQQYNQPQHF.

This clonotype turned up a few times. Here the CDR3 DNA reads TGCAGTGCTTCACCCGGGACTAGCGTCTACAATGAGCAGTTCTTC. Its protein product is CSASPGTSVYNEQFF. V and J are TRBV20-1 and TRBJ2-1; 10 bases are a match to TRBD2. The CDR3 contains 15 residues. Germline V gives CDR1 DFQATT, CDR2 SNEGSKA (reference sequence). V was pared by 5 bases and J by 3 bases, with 7 bases of the junction left unmatched.

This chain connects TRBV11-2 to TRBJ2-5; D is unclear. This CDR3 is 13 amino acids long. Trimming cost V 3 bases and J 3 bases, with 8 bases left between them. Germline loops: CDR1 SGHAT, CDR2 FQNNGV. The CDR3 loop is CASSLWVKETQYF. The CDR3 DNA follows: TGTGCCAGCAGCTTGTGGGTCAAAGAGACCCAGTACTTC.

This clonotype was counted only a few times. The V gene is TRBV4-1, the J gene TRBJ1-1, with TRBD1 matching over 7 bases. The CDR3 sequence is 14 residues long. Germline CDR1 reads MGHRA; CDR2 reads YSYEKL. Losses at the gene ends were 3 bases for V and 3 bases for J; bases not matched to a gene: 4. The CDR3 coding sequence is TGCGCCAGCAGCCACTATCAGGGGGACACTGAAGCTTTCTTT. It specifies CASSHYQGDTEAFF.

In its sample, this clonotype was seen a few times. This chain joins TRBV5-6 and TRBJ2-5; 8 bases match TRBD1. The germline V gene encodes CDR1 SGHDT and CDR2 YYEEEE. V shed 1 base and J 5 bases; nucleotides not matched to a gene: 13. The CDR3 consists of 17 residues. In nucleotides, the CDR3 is TGTGCCAGCAGCTTGAAAACAGGGGGTGCCGTTATGGAGACCCAGTACTTC. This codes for CASSLKTGGAVMETQYF.

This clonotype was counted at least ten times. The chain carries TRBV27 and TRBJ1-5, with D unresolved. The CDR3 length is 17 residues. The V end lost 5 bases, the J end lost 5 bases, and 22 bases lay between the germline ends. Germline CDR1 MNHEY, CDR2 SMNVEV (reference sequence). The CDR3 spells CASSRNPDTGRDQPQHF. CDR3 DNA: TGTGCCAGCAGTCGCAACCCCGACACGGGGAGGGATCAGCCCCAGCATTTT.

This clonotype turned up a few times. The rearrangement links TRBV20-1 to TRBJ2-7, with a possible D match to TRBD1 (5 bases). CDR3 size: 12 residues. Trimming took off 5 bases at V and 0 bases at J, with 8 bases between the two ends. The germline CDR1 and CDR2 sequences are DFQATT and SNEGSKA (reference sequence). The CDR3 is CSARQSSYEQYF. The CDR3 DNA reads TGCAGTGCTCGACAGAGCTCCTACGAGCAGTACTTC.

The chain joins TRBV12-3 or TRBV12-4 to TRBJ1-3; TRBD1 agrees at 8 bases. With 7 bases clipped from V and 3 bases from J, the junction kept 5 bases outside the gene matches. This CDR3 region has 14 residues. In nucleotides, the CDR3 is TGTGCCAGCACCAAGGACAGGGTTGGAAACACCATATATTTT. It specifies CASTKDRVGNTIYF.

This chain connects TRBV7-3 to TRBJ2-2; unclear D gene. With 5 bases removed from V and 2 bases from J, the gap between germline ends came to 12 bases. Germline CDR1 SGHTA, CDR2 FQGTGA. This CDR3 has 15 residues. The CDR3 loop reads CASSPFGANTGELFF. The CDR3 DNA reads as TGTGCCAGCAGCCCGTTTGGAGCCAACACCGGGGAGCTGTTTTTT. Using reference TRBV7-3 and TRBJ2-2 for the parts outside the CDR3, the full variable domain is GAGVSQTPSNKVTEKGKYVELRCDPISGHTALYWYRQSLGQGPEFLIYFQGTGAADDSGLPNDRFFAVRPEGSVSTLKIQRTERGDSAVYLCASSPFGANTGELFFGEGSRLTVL.

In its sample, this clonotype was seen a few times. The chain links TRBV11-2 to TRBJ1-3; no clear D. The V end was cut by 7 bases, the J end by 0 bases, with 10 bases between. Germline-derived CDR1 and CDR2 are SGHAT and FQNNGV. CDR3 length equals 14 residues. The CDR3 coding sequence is TGTGCCAGCACCACGGGGATCTCTGGAAACACCATATATTTT. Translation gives CASTTGISGNTIYF.